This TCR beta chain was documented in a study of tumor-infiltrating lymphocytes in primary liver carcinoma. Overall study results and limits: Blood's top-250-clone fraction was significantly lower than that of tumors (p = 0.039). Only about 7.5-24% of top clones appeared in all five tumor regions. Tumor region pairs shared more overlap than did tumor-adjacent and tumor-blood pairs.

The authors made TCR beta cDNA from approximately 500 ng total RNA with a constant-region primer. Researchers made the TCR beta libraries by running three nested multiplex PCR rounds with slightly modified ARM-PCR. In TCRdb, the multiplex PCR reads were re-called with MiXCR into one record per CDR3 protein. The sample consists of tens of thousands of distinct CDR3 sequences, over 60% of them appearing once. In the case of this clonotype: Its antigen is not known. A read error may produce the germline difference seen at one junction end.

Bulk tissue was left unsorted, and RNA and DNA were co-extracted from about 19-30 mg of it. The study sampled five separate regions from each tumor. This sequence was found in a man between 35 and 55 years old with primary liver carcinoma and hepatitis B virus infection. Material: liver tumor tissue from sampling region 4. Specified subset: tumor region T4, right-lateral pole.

For the CDR3, the DNA is TGTGTCAGCAACTTGCGCCCCAGCGGGAGGATCTATGAGCAGTTCTTC. Amino acids: CVSNLRPSGRIYEQFF. V gene TRBV11-2 combines with J gene TRBJ2-1; 9 bases line up with TRBD2. Germline V gene lookup returns CDR1 SGHAT and CDR2 FQNNGV. The CDR3 spans 16 residues. Full variable domain (missing parts from reference TRBV11-2 and TRBJ2-1): EAGVAQSPRYKIIEKRQSVAFWCNPISGHATLYWYQQILGQGPKLLIQFQNNGVVDDSQLPKDRFSAERLKGVDSTLKIQPAKLEDSAVYLCVSNLRPSGRIYEQFFGPGTRLTVL.